This T cell receptor (beta chain) was recorded in a study of T cells in Graves' hyperthyroidism and ophthalmopathy. Amplification targeted TCR beta CDR3 regions from RNA transcripts. Using the HTBI primer set, a first-round RT-PCR was run on the TCR CDR3. Each CDR3 protein gets one entry after TCRdb re-called the multiplex PCR reads with MiXCR. The table lists about 320,000 distinct CDR3 sequences, approximately 17% of them singletons. Trimming shortened V by 4 bases and J by 1 base, and 12 bases separated the two germline ends. In germline, CDR1 is MGHRA, CDR2 YSYEKL. This CDR3 is built from 15 residues.

Sequencing was performed on blood. The chain joins TRBV4-1 to TRBJ2-3, with D perhaps being TRBD1 or TRBD2 (5 bases each). The clonotype was recovered from a man younger than 40 with Graves' hyperthyroidism. The CDR3 nucleotides are TGCGCCAGCAGCCCCAACCAGGGACGCACAGATACGCAGTATTTT. This gives the protein CASSPNQGRTDTQYF.